This T cell receptor beta chain was identified during a study of cytomegalovirus exposure and HLA in healthy donors. Study results and caveats: The authors later linked a missense DCLRE1C variant to TCR beta V- and J-gene trimming. Sequencing depth across donors, presence/absence analyses assumed, was roughly uniform.

In the case of this clone: The antigen is not known.

PCR amplification relied on 60 Vbeta primers (plus 13 Jbeta primers). TCRdb keeps only in-frame clones here, not all; method: immunoSEQ multiplex PCR. The table lists approximately 220,000 clones, over 80% of them singletons. Deletions cut 5 bases from V and 6 bases from J, with 17 bases between. CDR1 SGHTA and CDR2 FQGNSA come from the germline V gene. There are 15 residues in the CDR3. This receptor was taken from a boy aged 2 to 10 in good health and CMV-seronegative. The sample comprised PBMCs. The chain joins TRBV7-2 to TRBJ2-1, with a weak D call TRBD2 (6 bases). DNA of the CDR3: TGTGCCAGCAGCCCACTAGGGGAGGCGGGCAATGAGCAGTTCTTC. This translates into CASSPLGEAGNEQFF.